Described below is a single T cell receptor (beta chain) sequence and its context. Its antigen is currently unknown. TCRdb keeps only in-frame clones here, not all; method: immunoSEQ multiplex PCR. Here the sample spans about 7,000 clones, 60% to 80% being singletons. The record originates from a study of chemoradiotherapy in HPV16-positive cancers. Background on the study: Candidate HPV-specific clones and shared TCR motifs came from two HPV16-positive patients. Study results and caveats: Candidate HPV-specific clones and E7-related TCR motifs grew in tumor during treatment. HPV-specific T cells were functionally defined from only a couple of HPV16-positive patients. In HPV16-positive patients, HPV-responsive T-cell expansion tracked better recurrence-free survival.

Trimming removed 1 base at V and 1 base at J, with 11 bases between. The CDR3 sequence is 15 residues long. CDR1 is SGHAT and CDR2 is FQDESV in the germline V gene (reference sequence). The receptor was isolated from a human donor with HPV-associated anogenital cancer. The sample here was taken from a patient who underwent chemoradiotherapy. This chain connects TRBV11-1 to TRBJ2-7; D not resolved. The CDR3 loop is CASSLDSRNSYEQYF. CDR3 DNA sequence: TGTGCCAGCAGCTTAGACAGCCGAAATTCCTACGAGCAGTACTTC.